This T cell receptor (beta chain) was documented in a study of pediatric ulcerative colitis. On the study more broadly: Disease was pancolitis in several and left-sided in two, histology-confirmed. General study points: No controls had the two rectal clonotypes shared by ulcerative colitis patients.

The CDR3 covers 11 residues. Germline assignment: CDR1 SQVTM and CDR2 ANQGSEA. The V gene lost 6 bases and the J gene lost 3 bases, with 9 bases spanning the gap. With respect to this clone: Its antigen is not known.

Sequencing was at survey level. TCRdb's table, derived via immunoSEQ multiplex PCR, lists solely in-frame clones and lacks some. The sample includes more than 50,000 clones, 70% to 80% of them seen just once. The source of this sequence is a boy aged 5-17 years with moderate ulcerative colitis. The rearrangement joins TRBV29-1 to TRBJ2-7; D is perhaps TRBD1 (5 bases). The sequencing input was blood. Here the CDR3 DNA reads TGCAGCGTGGGGCCGGACTACGAGCAGTACTTC. As protein: CSVGPDYEQYF.